This note documents a single TCR beta chain sequence. Per the study methods: Using reference gene primer amplification, nucleated cell counts were estimated. TCRdb keeps only in-frame clones here, not all; method: immunoSEQ multiplex PCR. V and J calls and clone size are as listed in that table; D and trimming were resolved from the DNA. The repertoire holds around 89,000 clones, with 88% as singletons. This sample was included in a study of blood T cell repertoires in COVID-19. Background on the study: From the United States, Italy and Spain came samples of acute and convalescent COVID-19. PBMCs, B-cell-depleted T cells, or T cells were the source of the cDNA or gDNA that made up the material.

This CDR3 is 15 amino acids long. V shed 4 bases and J shed 3 bases, with 15 bases lying between them. Looked up from germline, CDR1 is SQVTM and CDR2 is ANQGSEA. The sample was peripheral blood. This sequence was found in a man aged 60-69 years with acute or convalescent COVID-19. This sequence joins TRBV29-1 and TRBJ1-4, with a tentative D call TRBD1 (5 bases). CDR3 amino acids: CSVGWRGSSNEKLFF. The CDR3, as DNA: TGCAGCGTTGGATGGCGGGGGTCTTCTAATGAAAAACTGTTTTTT.